One TCR beta chain is described in this entry. The antigen remains unidentified. These data belong to a study of OX40 agonist ivuxolimab in advanced cancers. Libraries were prepared by immunoSEQ multiplex PCR; TCRdb keeps only in-frame clonotypes and omits some of them. Seen here are some 58,000 clones, just under 85% observed once, and the top ten hold about 4%. Study observations and caveats: Also showing low normalized T-cell clonal expansion were some of the nonresponders.

The CDR3 length is 16 residues. Germline V gene data show CDR1 as SGHRS and CDR2 as YFSETQ. V was clipped by 5 bases and J by 5 bases; unmatched bases: 13. The sample consisted of CD4+ or CD8+ T cells sorted from blood, taken in a trial of the OX40 agonist ivuxolimab. This receptor was obtained from an adult with an advanced solid tumor such as melanoma, head and neck, liver or kidney cancer. The chain is built from TRBV5-1 and TRBJ2-1; 7 nucleotides agree with TRBD2. The CDR3 DNA follows: TGCGCCAGCAGGACTAGCCCCTCAGCAGGGCACAATGAGCAGTTCTTC. Encoded protein: CASRTSPSAGHNEQFF.